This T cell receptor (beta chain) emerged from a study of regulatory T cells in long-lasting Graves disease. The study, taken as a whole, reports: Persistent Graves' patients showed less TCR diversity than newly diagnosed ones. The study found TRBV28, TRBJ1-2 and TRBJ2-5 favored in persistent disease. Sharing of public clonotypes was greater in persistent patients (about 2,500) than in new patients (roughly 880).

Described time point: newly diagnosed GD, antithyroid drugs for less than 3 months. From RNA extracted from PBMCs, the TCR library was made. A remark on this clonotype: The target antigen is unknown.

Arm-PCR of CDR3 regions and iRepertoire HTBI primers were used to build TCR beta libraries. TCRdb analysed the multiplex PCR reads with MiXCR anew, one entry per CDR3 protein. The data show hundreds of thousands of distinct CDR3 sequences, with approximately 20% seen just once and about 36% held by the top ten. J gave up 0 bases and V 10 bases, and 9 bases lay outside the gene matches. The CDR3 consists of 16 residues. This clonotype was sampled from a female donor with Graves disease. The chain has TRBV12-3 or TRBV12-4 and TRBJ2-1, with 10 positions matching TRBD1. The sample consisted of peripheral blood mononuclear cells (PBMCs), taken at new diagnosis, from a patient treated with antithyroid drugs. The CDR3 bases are TGTGCCACCAAGGGACAGGGGCACAGCTCCTACAATGAGCAGTTCTTC. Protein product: CATKGQGHSSYNEQFF.